In this sample, the clone carrying this T cell receptor beta chain turned up once. The sample originates from a study of OX40 agonist ivuxolimab in advanced cancers. Study-level information: Those enrolled were 80% to 85% male, with a mean age of around 55 years and ages from about 20 to 85.

Trimming removed 5 bases at V and 2 bases at J, with 18 bases between. Germline values: CDR1 LNHDA, CDR2 SQIVND (reference sequence). The CDR3 contains 16 residues. Using immunoSEQ multiplex PCR, the repertoire was profiled, and TCRdb retains in-frame clones only, with some absent. The repertoire holds just over 50,000 clones, with 88% as singletons. The sequence came from an adult with an advanced solid tumor such as melanoma, head and neck, liver or kidney cancer. The sequencing here drew on CD4+ or CD8+ T cells sorted from blood, taken in a trial of the OX40 agonist ivuxolimab. The rearrangement joins TRBV19 to TRBJ1-2; no clear D gene. The CDR3 nucleotides read TGTGCCAGTAGTCCCAGGAGGGATCGTGCCAACTATGGCTACACCTTC. This translates into CASSPRRDRANYGYTF.